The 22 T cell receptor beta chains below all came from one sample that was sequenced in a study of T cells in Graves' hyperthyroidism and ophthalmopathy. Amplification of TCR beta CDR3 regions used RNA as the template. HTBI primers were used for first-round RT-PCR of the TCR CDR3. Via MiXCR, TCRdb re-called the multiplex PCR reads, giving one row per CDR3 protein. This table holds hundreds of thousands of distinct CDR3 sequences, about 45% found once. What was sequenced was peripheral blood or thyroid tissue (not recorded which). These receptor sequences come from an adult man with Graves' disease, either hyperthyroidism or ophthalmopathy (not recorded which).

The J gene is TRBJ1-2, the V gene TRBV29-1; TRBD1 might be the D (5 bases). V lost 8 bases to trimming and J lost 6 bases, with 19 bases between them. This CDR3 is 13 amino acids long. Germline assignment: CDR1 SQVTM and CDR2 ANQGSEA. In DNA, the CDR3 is TGCAGCCCTAGTATGCCAGGGAACGATGGCTACACCTTC. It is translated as CSPSMPGNDGYTF.

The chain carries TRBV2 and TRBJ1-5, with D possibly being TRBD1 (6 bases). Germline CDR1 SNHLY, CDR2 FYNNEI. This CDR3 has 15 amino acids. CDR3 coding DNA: TGTGCTAGAGATTGGACAGCCTATAGCAATCAGCCCCAGCATTTT. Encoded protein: CARDWTAYSNQPQHF.

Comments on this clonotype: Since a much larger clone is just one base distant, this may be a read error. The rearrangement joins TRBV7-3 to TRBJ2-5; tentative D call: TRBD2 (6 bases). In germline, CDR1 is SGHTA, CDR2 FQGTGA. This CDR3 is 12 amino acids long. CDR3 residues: CASSLTEHGGNF. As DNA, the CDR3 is TGTGCCAGCAGCTTAACGGAGCATGGAGGGAACTTC.

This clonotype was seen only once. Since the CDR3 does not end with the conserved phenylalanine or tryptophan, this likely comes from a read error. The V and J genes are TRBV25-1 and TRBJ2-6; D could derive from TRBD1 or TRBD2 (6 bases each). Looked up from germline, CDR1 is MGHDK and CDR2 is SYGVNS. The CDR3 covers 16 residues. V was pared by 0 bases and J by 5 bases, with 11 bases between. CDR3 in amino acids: CASSEYGGKWANVLTL. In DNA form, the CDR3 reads TGTGCCAGCAGTGAATACGGGGGCAAATGGGCCAACGTCCTGACTTTG.

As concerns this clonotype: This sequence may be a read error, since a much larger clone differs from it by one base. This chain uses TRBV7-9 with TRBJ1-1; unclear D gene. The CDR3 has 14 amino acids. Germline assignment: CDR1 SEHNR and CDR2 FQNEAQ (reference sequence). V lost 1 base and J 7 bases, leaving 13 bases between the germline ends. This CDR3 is CASSLGRAGSEAFF. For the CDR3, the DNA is TGTGCCAGCAGCTTAGGTAGGGCCGGGAGTGAAGCTTTCTTT.

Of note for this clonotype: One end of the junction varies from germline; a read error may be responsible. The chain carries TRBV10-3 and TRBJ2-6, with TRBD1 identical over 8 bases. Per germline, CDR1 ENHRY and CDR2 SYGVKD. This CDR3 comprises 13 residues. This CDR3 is CAISESRPGTGFF. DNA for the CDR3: TGTGCCATCAGTGAGTCGAGGCCCGGGACAGGATTTTTC.

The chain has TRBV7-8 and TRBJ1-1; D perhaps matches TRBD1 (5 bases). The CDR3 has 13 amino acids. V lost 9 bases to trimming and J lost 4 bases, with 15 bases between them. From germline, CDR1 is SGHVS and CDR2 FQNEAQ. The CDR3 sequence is CASSIGGITEAFF. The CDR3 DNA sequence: TGTGCCAGTAGTATCGGGGGGATCACTGAAGCTTTCTTT.

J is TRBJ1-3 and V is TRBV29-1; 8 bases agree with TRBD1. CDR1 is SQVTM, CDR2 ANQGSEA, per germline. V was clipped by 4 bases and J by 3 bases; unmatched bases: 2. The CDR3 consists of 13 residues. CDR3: CSVGQGYGNTIYF. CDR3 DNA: TGCAGCGTTGGACAGGGGTATGGAAACACCATATATTTT.

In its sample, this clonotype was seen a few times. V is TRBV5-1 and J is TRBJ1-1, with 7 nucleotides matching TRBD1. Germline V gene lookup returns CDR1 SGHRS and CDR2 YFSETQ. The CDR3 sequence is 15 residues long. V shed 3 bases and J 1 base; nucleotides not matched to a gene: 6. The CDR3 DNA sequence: TGCGCCAGCAGCTCTGACGGGACAGCGAACACTGAAGCTTTCTTT. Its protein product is CASSSDGTANTEAFF.

CDR3 coding DNA: TGTGCCATCAGTGTGGTGGGATACGAGCAGTACTTC. This translates into CAISVVGYEQYF. The chain joins TRBV10-3 to TRBJ2-7; no firm D call. Trimming pared 4 bases from V and 4 bases from J, leaving 8 bases between. The germline V gene has CDR1 ENHRY and CDR2 SYGVKD. This CDR3 region has 12 residues.

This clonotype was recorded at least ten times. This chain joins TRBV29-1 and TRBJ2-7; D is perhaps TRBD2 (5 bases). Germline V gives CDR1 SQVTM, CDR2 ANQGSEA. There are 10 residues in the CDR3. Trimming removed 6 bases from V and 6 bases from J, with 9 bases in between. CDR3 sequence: CSVRAPEQYF. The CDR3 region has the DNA TGCAGCGTGAGGGCCCCCGAGCAGTACTTC.

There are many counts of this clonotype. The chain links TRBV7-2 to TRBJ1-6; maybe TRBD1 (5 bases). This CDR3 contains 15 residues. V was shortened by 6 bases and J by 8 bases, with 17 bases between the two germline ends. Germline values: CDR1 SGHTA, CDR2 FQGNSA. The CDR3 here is CASSPRRGRDSPLHF. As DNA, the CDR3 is TGTGCCAGCAGTCCACGACGGGGCCGGGATTCACCCCTCCACTTT.

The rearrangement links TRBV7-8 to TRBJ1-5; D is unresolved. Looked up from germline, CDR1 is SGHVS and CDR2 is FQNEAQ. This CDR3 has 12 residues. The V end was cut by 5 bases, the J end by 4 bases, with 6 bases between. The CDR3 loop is CASSHQNQPQHF. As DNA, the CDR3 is TGTGCCAGCAGCCACCAGAATCAGCCCCAGCATTTT.

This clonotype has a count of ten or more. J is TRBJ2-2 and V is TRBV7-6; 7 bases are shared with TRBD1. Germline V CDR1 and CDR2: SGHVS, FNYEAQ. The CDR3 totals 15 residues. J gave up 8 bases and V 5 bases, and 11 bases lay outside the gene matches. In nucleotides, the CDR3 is TGTGCCAGCAGCGCCACCGGGACAGTGACTGGGGAGCTGTTTTTT. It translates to CASSATGTVTGELFF.

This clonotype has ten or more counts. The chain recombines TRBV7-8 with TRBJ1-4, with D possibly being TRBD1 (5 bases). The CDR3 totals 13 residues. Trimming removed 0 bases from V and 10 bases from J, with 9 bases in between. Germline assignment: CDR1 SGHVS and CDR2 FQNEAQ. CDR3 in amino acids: CASSLAGTPKLFF. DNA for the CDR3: TGTGCCAGCAGCTTAGCCGGGACCCCAAAACTGTTTTTT.

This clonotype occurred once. CDR3 in DNA: TGTGCCACCAGTGACTCGCCATACAGGGGAAGGTATGGCTACACCTTC. It codes for CATSDSPYRGRYGYTF. The chain recombines TRBV24-1 with TRBJ1-2, with 7 bases fitting TRBD1. This CDR3 comprises 16 residues. Per the germline V gene, CDR1 is KGHDR and CDR2 is SFDVKD. V shed 4 bases, J shed 5 bases, and the junction held 12 bases outside the gene matches.

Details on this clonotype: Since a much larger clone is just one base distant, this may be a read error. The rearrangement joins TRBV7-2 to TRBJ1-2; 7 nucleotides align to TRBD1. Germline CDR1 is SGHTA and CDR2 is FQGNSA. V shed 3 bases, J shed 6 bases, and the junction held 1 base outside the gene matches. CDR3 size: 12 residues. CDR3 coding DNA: TGTGCCAGCAGCTTGGACAGGCATGGCTACACCTTC. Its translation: CASSLDRHGYTF.

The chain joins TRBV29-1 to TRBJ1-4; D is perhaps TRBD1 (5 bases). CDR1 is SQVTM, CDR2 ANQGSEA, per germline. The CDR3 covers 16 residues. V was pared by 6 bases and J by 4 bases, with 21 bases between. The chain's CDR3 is CSVRLLRDGDNEKLFF. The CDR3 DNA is TGCAGCGTCCGCCTCCTACGGGACGGCGATAATGAAAAACTGTTTTTT.

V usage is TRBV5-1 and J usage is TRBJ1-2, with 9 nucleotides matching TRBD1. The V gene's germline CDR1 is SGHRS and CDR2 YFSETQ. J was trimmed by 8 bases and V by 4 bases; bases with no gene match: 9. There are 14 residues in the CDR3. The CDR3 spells CASSTPGQGRGYTF. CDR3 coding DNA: TGCGCCAGCAGCACACCGGGACAGGGACGCGGCTACACCTTC.

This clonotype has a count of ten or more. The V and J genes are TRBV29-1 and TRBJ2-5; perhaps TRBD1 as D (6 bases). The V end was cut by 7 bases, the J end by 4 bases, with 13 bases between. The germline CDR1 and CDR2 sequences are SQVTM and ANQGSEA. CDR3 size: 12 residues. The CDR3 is CSERQAGETQYF. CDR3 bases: TGCAGCGAGAGACAGGCGGGAGAGACCCAGTACTTC.

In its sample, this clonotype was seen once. CDR3 nucleotide sequence: TGTGCCAGCAGCTTCGACGGGAAGGGTGAAGCTTTCTTT. Translated: CASSFDGKGEAFF. The chain links TRBV11-1 to TRBJ1-1; D gene ambiguous. This CDR3 contains 13 residues. V lost 3 bases, J lost 7 bases, and 12 bases lay in between. Germline CDR1 and CDR2: SGHAT and FQDESV (reference sequence).

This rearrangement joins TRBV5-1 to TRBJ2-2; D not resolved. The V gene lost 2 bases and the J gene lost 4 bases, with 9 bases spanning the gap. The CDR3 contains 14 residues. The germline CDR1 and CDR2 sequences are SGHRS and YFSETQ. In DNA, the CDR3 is TGCGCCAGCAGCTTCCTTGGGCTCACCGGGGAGCTGTTTTTT. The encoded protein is CASSFLGLTGELFF.